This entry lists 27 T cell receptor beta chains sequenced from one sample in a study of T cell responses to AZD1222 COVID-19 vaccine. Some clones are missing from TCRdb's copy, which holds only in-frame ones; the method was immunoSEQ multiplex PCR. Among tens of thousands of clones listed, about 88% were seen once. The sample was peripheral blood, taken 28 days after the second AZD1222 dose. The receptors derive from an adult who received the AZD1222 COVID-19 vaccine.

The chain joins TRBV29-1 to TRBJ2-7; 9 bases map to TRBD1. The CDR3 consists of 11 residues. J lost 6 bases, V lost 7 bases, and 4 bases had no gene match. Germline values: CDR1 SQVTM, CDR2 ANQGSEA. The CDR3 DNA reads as TGCAGCGCAGGGGACAGGGCCGAGCAGTACTTC. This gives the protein CSAGDRAEQYF.

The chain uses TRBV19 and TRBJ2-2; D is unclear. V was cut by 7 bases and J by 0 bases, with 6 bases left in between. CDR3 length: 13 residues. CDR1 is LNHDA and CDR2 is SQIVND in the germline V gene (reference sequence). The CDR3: CASKTTNTGELFF. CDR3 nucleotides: TGTGCCAGTAAGACCACGAACACCGGGGAGCTGTTTTTT.

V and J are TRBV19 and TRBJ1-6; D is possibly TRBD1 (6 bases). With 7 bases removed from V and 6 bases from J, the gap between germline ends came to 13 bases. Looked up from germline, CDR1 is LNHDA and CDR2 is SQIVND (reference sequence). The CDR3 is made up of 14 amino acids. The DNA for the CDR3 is TGTGCCAGTACTCGGACAGACGTTAATTCACCCCTCCACTTT. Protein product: CASTRTDVNSPLHF.

The chain's CDR3 is CATSDVTLGYEQYF. DNA of the CDR3: TGTGCCACCAGTGACGTTACTTTAGGCTACGAGCAGTACTTC. The J gene is TRBJ2-7, the V gene TRBV24-1; D gene unclear. The CDR3 is 14 amino acids. V was shortened by 4 bases and J by 3 bases, with 12 bases between the two germline ends. Germline V gives CDR1 KGHDR, CDR2 SFDVKD.

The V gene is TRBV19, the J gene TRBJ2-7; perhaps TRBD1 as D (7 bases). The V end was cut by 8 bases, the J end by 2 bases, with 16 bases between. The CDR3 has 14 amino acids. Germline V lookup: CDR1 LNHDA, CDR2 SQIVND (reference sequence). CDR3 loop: CASGGGTEPYEQYF. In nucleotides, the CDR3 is TGTGCCAGTGGAGGGGGCACCGAGCCCTACGAGCAGTACTTC.

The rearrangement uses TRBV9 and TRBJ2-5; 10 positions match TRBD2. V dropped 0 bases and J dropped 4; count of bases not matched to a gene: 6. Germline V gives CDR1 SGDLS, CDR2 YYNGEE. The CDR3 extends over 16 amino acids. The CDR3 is CASSVESGRASETQYF. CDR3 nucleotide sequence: TGTGCCAGCAGCGTAGAGAGCGGGAGGGCATCAGAGACCCAGTACTTC. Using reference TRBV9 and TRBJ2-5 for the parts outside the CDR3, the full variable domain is DSGVTQTPKHLITATGQRVTLRCSPRSGDLSVYWYQQSLDQGLQFLIQYYNGEERAKGNILERFSAQQFPDLHSELNLSSLELGDSALYFCASSVESGRASETQYFGPGTRLLVL.

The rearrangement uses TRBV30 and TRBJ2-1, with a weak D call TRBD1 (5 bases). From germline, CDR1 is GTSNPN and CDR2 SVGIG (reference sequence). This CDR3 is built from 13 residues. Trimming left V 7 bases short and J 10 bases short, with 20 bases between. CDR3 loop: CAFGAGKDREQFF. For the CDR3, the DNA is TGTGCCTTTGGGGCAGGGAAGGATCGCGAGCAGTTCTTC.

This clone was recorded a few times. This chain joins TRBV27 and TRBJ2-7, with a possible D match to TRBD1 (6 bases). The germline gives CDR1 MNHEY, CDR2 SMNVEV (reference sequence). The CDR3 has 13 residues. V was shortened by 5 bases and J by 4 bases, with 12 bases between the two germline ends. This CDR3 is CASSAQGQYEQYF. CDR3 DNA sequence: TGTGCCAGCAGTGCCCAGGGACAATACGAGCAGTACTTC.

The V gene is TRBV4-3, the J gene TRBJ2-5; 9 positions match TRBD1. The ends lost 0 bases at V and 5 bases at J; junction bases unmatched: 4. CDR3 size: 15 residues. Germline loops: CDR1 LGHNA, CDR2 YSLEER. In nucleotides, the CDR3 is TGCGCCAGCAGCCAAGACTACAGGGGGCTGGAGACCCAGTACTTC. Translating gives CASSQDYRGLETQYF.

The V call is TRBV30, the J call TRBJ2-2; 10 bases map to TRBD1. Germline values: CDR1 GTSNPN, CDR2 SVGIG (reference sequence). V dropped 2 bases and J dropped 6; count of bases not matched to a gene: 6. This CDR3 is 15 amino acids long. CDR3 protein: CAWSQDRGVAGELFF. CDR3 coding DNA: TGTGCCTGGAGTCAGGACAGGGGGGTTGCCGGGGAGCTGTTTTTT.

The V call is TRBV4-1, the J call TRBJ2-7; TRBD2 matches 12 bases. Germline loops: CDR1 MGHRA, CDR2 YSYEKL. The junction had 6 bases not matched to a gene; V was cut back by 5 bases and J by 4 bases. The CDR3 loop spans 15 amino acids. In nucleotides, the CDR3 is TGCGCCAGCAGCGCTGGACTAGCGGGAAGGTACGAGCAGTACTTC. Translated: CASSAGLAGRYEQYF.

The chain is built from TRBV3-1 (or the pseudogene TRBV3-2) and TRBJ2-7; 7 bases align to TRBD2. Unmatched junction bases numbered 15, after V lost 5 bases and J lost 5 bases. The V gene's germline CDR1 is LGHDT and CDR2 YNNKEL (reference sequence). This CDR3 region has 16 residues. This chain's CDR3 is CASSFTGGATPHEQYF. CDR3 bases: TGTGCCAGCAGCTTCACGGGGGGAGCAACTCCCCACGAGCAGTACTTC.

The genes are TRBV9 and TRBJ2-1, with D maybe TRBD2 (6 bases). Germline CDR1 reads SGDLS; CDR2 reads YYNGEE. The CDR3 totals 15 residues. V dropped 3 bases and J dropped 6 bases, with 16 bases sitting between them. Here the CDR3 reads CASSGGTRYTNEQFF. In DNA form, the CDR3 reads TGTGCCAGCAGCGGCGGGACGCGATACACCAATGAGCAGTTCTTC.

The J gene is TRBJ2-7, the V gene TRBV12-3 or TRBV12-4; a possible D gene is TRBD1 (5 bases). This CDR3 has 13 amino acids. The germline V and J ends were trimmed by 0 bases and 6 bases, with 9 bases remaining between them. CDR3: CASSLAGRAEQYF. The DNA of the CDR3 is TGTGCCAGCAGTTTAGCGGGCAGGGCCGAGCAGTACTTC.

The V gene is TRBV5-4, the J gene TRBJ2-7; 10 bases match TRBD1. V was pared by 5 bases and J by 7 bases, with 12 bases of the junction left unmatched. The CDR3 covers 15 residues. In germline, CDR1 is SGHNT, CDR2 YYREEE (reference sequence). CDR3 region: CASRTPGQGPREQYF. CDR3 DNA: TGTGCCAGCAGGACACCGGGACAGGGGCCTCGGGAGCAGTACTTC.

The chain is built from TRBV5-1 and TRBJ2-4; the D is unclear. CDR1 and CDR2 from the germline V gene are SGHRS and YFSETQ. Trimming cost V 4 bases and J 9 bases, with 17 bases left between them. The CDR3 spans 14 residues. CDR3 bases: TGCGCCAGCAGCCTGGCGGTGGGTAGCAGCATTCAGTACTTC. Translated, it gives CASSLAVGSSIQYF. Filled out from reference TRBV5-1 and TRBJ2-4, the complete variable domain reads KAGVTQTPRYLIKTRGQQVTLSCSPISGHRSVSWYQQTPGQGLQFLFEYFSETQRNKGNFPGRFSGRQFSNSRSEMNVSTLELGDSALYLCASSLAVGSSIQYFGAGTRLSVL.

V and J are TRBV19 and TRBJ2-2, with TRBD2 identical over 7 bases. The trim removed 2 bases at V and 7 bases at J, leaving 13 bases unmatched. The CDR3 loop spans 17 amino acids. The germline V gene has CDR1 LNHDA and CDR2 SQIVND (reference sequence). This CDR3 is CASSINRQAGVIGELFF. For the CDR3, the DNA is TGTGCCAGTAGTATAAATCGTCAGGCGGGAGTAATCGGGGAGCTGTTTTTT.

CDR3: CASSFRPDRRAGELFF. Written as DNA, the CDR3 is TGTGCCAGCAGCTTTCGCCCTGACAGGAGGGCCGGGGAGCTGTTTTTT. The J gene is TRBJ2-2, the V gene TRBV13, with D possibly called TRBD1 or TRBD2 (6 bases each). In germline, CDR1 is PRHDT, CDR2 FYEKMQ (reference sequence). Trimming pared 3 bases from V and 6 bases from J, leaving 17 bases between. This CDR3 has 16 amino acids.

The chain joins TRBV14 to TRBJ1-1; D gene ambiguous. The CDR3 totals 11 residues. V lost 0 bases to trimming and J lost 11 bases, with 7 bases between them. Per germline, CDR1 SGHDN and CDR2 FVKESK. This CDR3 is CASSQDLGAFF. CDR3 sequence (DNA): TGTGCCAGCAGCCAAGATCTAGGGGCTTTCTTT.

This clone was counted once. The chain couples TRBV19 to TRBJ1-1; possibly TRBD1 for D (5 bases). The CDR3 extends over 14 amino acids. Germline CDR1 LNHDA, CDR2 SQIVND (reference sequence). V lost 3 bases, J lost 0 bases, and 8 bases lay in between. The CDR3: CASSMWGMNTEAFF. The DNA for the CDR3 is TGTGCCAGTAGTATGTGGGGGATGAACACTGAAGCTTTCTTT.

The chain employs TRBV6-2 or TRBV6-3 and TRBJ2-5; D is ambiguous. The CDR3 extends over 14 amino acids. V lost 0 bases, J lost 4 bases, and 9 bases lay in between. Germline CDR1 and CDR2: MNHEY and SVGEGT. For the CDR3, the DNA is TGTGCCAGCAGTTACTCGAGATTGGGAGAGACCCAGTACTTC. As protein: CASSYSRLGETQYF.

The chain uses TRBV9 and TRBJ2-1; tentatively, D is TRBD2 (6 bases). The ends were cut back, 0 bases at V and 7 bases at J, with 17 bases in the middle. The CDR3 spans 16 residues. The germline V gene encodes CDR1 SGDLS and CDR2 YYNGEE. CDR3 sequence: CASSVERAPSENEQFF. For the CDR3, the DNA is TGTGCCAGCAGCGTAGAGCGGGCCCCGAGTGAGAATGAGCAGTTCTTC.

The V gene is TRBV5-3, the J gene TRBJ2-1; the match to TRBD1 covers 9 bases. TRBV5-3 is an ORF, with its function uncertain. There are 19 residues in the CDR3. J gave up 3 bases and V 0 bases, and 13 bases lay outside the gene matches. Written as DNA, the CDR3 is TGTGCCAGAAGCTTGGGGGTGTGGGAGGACAGGGGTGTCTACAATGAGCAGTTCTTC. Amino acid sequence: CARSLGVWEDRGVYNEQFF.

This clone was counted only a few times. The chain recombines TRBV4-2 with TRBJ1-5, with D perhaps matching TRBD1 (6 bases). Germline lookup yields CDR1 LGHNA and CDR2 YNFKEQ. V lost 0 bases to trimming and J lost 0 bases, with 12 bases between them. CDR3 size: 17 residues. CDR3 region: CASSQEGAVDSNQPQHF. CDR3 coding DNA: TGTGCCAGCAGCCAAGAGGGGGCAGTAGATAGCAATCAGCCCCAGCATTTT.

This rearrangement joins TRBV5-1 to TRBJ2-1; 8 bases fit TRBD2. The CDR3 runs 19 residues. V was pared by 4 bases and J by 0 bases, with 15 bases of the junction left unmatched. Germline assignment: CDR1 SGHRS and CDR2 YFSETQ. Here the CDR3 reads CASSGGAPLAGRSYNEQFF. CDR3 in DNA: TGCGCCAGCAGCGGGGGGGCCCCTCTAGCGGGTCGCTCCTACAATGAGCAGTTCTTC.

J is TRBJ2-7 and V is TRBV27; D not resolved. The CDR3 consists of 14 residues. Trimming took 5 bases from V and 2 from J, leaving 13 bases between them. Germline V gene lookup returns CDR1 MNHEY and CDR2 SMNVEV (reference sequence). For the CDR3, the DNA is TGTGCCAGCAGTCTTCGCGCGAACCCCTACGAGCAGTACTTC. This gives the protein CASSLRANPYEQYF.

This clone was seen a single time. Here the CDR3 reads CASSSQMGYATDTQYF. For the CDR3, the DNA is TGTGCCAGCAGCTCCCAAATGGGATACGCCACAGATACGCAGTATTTT. J is TRBJ2-3 and V is TRBV9; no reliable D call. The CDR3 extends over 16 amino acids. Germline V gives CDR1 SGDLS, CDR2 YYNGEE. V was shortened by 4 bases and J by 2 bases, with 17 bases between the two germline ends.